Each of the 28 T cell receptor beta chains below was sequenced from the same sample in a study of T-cell memory formation after mild COVID-19. TCRdb passed the 5' RACE reads through MiXCR, listing each CDR3 protein once. Among approximately 350,000 distinct CDR3 sequences listed, approximately 15% were seen once. Sequencing used PBMCs or a T cell subset sorted from them (not recorded which). The receptors were gathered from a man aged 18-30 years who had mild COVID-19 (a few samples of this study predate the infection). Cell type and time point are not known.

The chain uses TRBV15 and TRBJ2-1, with TRBD1 matching over 9 bases. The CDR3 has 14 residues. Germline V gene lookup returns CDR1 LNHNV and CDR2 YYDKDF (reference sequence). Trimming removed 3 bases from V and 9 bases from J; junction bases left unmatched: 6. CDR3 nucleotide sequence: TGTGCCACCAGCAGCTGGGGACAGGGCGCTGAGCAGTTCTTC. Residues: CATSSWGQGAEQFF.

This clonotype was seen a few times. The rearrangement joins TRBV20-1 to TRBJ2-3; no clear D gene. V dropped 0 bases and J dropped 5 bases, with 9 bases sitting between them. CDR3 length: 13 residues. CDR1 and CDR2 (germline): DFQATT, SNEGSKA (reference sequence). The CDR3 spells CSARDPAGDTQYF. For the CDR3, the DNA is TGCAGTGCTAGAGATCCAGCTGGAGATACGCAGTATTTT.

The chain carries TRBV24-1 and TRBJ2-4, with TRBD1 identical over 10 bases. The CDR3 runs 15 residues. The germline V gene has CDR1 KGHDR and CDR2 SFDVKD. V trimming: 3 bases; J trimming: 9 bases; junction bases outside the gene matches: 7. The CDR3 nucleotides are TGTGCCACCAGTGATCCCGGGACAGGGGACATCATTCAGTACTTC. Translation: CATSDPGTGDIIQYF.

This clonotype appeared a few times. DNA for the CDR3: TGTGCCAGCAGGCCCATGGGGGGTTCACCCCTCCACTTT. Its translation is CASRPMGGSPLHF. The gene calls are TRBV7-9 and TRBJ1-6; D is possibly TRBD1 (5 bases). Germline lookup yields CDR1 SEHNR and CDR2 FQNEAQ (reference sequence). V dropped 6 bases and J dropped 9 bases, with 12 bases sitting between them. The CDR3 is 13 residues long.

This chain links TRBV4-3 with TRBJ1-2; 7 bases line up with TRBD1. The germline gives CDR1 LGHNA, CDR2 YSLEER. Germline trimming cut 0 bases from V and 11 bases from J; bases unmatched to any gene: 12. The CDR3 extends over 15 amino acids. The CDR3 here is CASSQDLGDRQRYTF. In DNA, the CDR3 is TGCGCCAGCAGCCAAGATCTCGGGGACAGACAAAGGTACACCTTC.

This clonotype turned up a few times. The chain links TRBV9 to TRBJ1-2; D unresolved. CDR1 and CDR2 from the germline V gene are SGDLS and YYNGEE. The CDR3 has 13 residues. Trimming shortened V by 4 bases and J by 1 base, and 8 bases separated the two germline ends. This CDR3 reads CASSSDINYGYTF. The CDR3 DNA is TGTGCCAGCAGCTCCGACATTAACTATGGCTACACCTTC.

This clonotype was detected a few times. V gene TRBV6-6 combines with J gene TRBJ2-7; TRBD2 is a possible D gene (5 bases). This CDR3 is built from 11 residues. CDR1 and CDR2 (germline): MNHNY, SVGAGI (reference sequence). V lost 6 bases to trimming and J lost 10 bases, with 13 bases between them. CDR3 nucleotide sequence: TGTGCCAGCAGGAGGGAAGGGCCACAGTACGTC. As protein: CASRREGPQYV.

This clonotype was observed many times. This chain's CDR3 is CSAQSSTGEGIGGYTF. The CDR3, as DNA: TGCAGTGCTCAATCCTCGACAGGGGAAGGAATAGGGGGCTACACCTTC. The rearrangement links TRBV20-1 to TRBJ1-2; the match to TRBD1 covers 8 bases. Germline CDR1 DFQATT, CDR2 SNEGSKA (reference sequence). V shed 5 bases, J shed 8 bases, and the junction held 19 bases outside the gene matches. The CDR3 length is 16 residues.

This clonotype occurred a few times. The V call is TRBV4-1, the J call TRBJ2-3; weak D call: TRBD2 (5 bases). Deletions cut 4 bases from V and 6 bases from J, with 23 bases between. The germline CDR1 and CDR2 sequences are MGHRA and YSYEKL. The CDR3 is 17 amino acids. CDR3 bases: TGCGCCAGCAGCCCAGAGGGATTGTCTGGATACCCGGATACGCAGTATTTT. Its translation: CASSPEGLSGYPDTQYF.

The chain recombines TRBV18 with TRBJ2-5; no firm D call. V was clipped by 0 bases and J by 4 bases, with 12 bases between them. The CDR3 loop spans 15 amino acids. Germline V lookup: CDR1 KGHSH, CDR2 LQKENI. In DNA, the CDR3 is TGTGCCAGCTCACCACCTGGAGCTATGCGAGAGACCCAGTACTTC. Translation gives CASSPPGAMRETQYF. The variable domain in full, completed from reference TRBV18 and TRBJ2-5, reads NAGVMQNPRHLVRRRGQEARLRCSPMKGHSHVYWYRQLPEEGLKFMVYLQKENIIDESGMPKERFSAEFPKEGPSILRIQQVVRGDSAAYFCASSPPGAMRETQYFGPGTRLLVL.

This clonotype was counted only a few times. The chain combines TRBV6-5 with TRBJ1-2, with a possible D match to TRBD1 (6 bases). V was clipped by 2 bases and J by 5 bases, with 9 bases between them. The CDR3 spans 13 residues. The V gene's germline CDR1 is MNHEY and CDR2 SVGAGI. CDR3 sequence: CASSYNRVYGYTF. DNA for the CDR3: TGTGCCAGCAGTTACAACAGGGTTTATGGCTACACCTTC.

This chain uses TRBV13 with TRBJ2-2, with 14 nucleotides matching TRBD2. J was trimmed by 1 base and V by 5 bases; bases with no gene match: 6. Germline loops: CDR1 PRHDT, CDR2 FYEKMQ (reference sequence). This CDR3 has 18 residues. The CDR3 region has the DNA TGTGCCAGCAGCCACGACGGGACTAGCGGGGGGAACACCGGGGAGCTGTTTTTT. Translation: CASSHDGTSGGNTGELFF.

This clonotype has more than one count but fewer than ten. This chain uses TRBV12-3 or TRBV12-4 with TRBJ2-1; 8 nucleotides line up with TRBD2. The CDR3 sequence is 14 residues long. Trimming removed 2 bases from V and 8 bases from J; junction bases left unmatched: 5. CDR3 loop: CASSLIGGADEQFF. CDR3 in DNA: TGTGCCAGCAGTTTAATCGGGGGGGCAGATGAGCAGTTCTTC.

The genes are TRBV6-5 and TRBJ2-5; D gene ambiguous. The V gene lost 2 bases and the J gene lost 4 bases, with 8 bases spanning the gap. Germline V gene sequence: CDR1 MNHEY, CDR2 SVGAGI. The CDR3 length is 13 residues. The CDR3 nucleotides read TGTGCCAGCAGTTACCCGGCAGGAGAGACCCAGTACTTC. It is translated as CASSYPAGETQYF.

The gene calls are TRBV5-1 and TRBJ2-2; the D is unclear. The ends were cut back, 0 bases at V and 1 base at J, with 7 bases in the middle. The CDR3 is made up of 15 amino acids. The germline V gene has CDR1 SGHRS and CDR2 YFSETQ. The CDR3 sequence is CASSLGLQNTGELFF. The CDR3, as DNA: TGCGCCAGCAGCTTGGGCCTACAGAACACCGGGGAGCTGTTTTTT.

In its sample, this clonotype was seen a few times. A much larger clone sits a single nucleotide away, making a read error possible. V gene TRBV7-6 combines with J gene TRBJ2-3, with TRBD2 identical over 8 bases. The germline CDR1 and CDR2 sequences are SGHVS and FNYEAQ. V shed 2 bases and J 4 bases; nucleotides not matched to a gene: 2. This CDR3 spans 14 amino acids. The CDR3: CASSLSGGPDTQYF. CDR3 in DNA: TGTGCCAGCAGCTTATCGGGGGGGCCAGATACGCAGTATTTT.

This clonotype was counted a few times. The rearrangement links TRBV5-1 to TRBJ2-3; no clear D gene. Trimming left V 0 bases short and J 1 base short, with 9 bases between. The CDR3 is 15 residues long. The germline gives CDR1 SGHRS, CDR2 YFSETQ. In DNA, the CDR3 is TGCGCCAGCAGCTTGGAGGGCTATCGCACAGATACGCAGTATTTT. It translates to CASSLEGYRTDTQYF. Supplemented by reference TRBV5-1 and TRBJ2-3, the full variable domain reads KAGVTQTPRYLIKTRGQQVTLSCSPISGHRSVSWYQQTPGQGLQFLFEYFSETQRNKGNFPGRFSGRQFSNSRSEMNVSTLELGDSALYLCASSLEGYRTDTQYFGPGTRLTVL.

The chain is built from TRBV5-4 and TRBJ1-2; no clear D gene. The CDR3 covers 16 residues. V gave up 0 bases and J gave up 2 bases, with 14 bases separating them. Germline CDR1 is SGHNT and CDR2 is YYREEE (reference sequence). The CDR3 region has the DNA TGTGCCAGCAGCTTGGCCCGGGGAGGCTCAAACTATGGCTACACCTTC. Residues: CASSLARGGSNYGYTF.

The chain recombines TRBV9 with TRBJ2-5; 7 nucleotides align to TRBD1. Per germline, CDR1 SGDLS and CDR2 YYNGEE. CDR3 length: 15 residues. With V trimmed by 0 bases and J by 5 bases, 7 bases remained unmatched. For the CDR3, the DNA is TGTGCCAGCAGCGTAGCAACAGGGGTGGGGGAGACCCAGTACTTC. The encoded protein is CASSVATGVGETQYF.

This clonotype was seen at least ten times. V is TRBV6-5 and J is TRBJ1-5, with D maybe TRBD1 (5 bases). This CDR3 has 17 amino acids. Deletions cut 5 bases from V and 0 bases from J, with 17 bases between. Per germline, CDR1 MNHEY and CDR2 SVGAGI. The CDR3 loop reads CASSPRTGTYSNQPQHF. The DNA for the CDR3 is TGTGCCAGCAGTCCCAGAACCGGGACTTATAGCAATCAGCCCCAGCATTTT.

This clonotype occurred a few times. This chain uses TRBV7-2 with TRBJ2-5; 7 positions match TRBD1. CDR1 is SGHTA, CDR2 FQGNSA, per germline. V lost 5 bases to trimming and J lost 5 bases; unmatched junction nucleotides: 5. The CDR3 totals 13 residues. The CDR3 protein is CASSPDRRETQYF. DNA of the CDR3: TGTGCCAGCAGCCCGGACAGGCGGGAGACCCAGTACTTC.

The chain couples TRBV7-3 to TRBJ2-3; D gene uncertain. This CDR3 is built from 13 residues. V dropped 2 bases and J dropped 2 bases, with 5 bases sitting between them. Germline V gene data show CDR1 as SGHTA and CDR2 as FQGTGA. For the CDR3, the DNA is TGTGCCAGCAGCTTAGCGAACACAGATACGCAGTATTTT. Its translation is CASSLANTDTQYF.

This clonotype was seen only a few times. The V and J genes are TRBV5-5 and TRBJ2-6; TRBD1 matches at 9 bases. Trimming cost V 2 bases and J 4 bases; bases outside gene matches: 16. Germline lookup yields CDR1 SGHKS and CDR2 YYEKEE (reference sequence). This CDR3 comprises 20 residues. The CDR3 DNA reads TGTGCCAGCAGCTTAGCCCTCTTGGGACAGGGATCGTTGGGGGCCAACGTCCTGACTTTC. Amino acids: CASSLALLGQGSLGANVLTF.

The CDR3 protein is CASSSRGTQDTQYF. Written as DNA, the CDR3 is TGTGCCAGTTCTAGTCGGGGGACACAAGATACGCAGTATTTT. The gene calls are TRBV28 and TRBJ2-3, with D perhaps given as TRBD1 or TRBD2 (6 bases each). The V gene's germline CDR1 is MDHEN and CDR2 SYDVKM. Trimming took 9 bases from V and 5 from J, leaving 18 bases between them. The CDR3 is 14 amino acids.

This clonotype was picked up a small number of times. This rearrangement joins TRBV18 to TRBJ1-5, with 10 bases fitting TRBD1. After removal of 8 bases from V and 5 bases from J, the junction contained 3 bases not matched to a gene. The V gene's germline CDR1 is KGHSH and CDR2 LQKENI. The CDR3 is 13 amino acids. The CDR3 nucleotides read TGTGCCAGCCGGACAGGGGGTGATCAGCCCCAGCATTTT. The encoded protein is CASRTGGDQPQHF.

A few counts support this clonotype. CDR3 in DNA: TGTGCCAGCAGTCTCCAGAGACAGGGGGAAAAACTGTTTTTT. Translated: CASSLQRQGEKLFF. This rearrangement joins TRBV27 to TRBJ1-4, with TRBD1 matching over 8 bases. In germline, CDR1 is MNHEY, CDR2 SMNVEV (reference sequence). V was pared by 5 bases and J by 8 bases, with 7 bases of the junction left unmatched. The CDR3 runs to 14 residues.

The chain couples TRBV27 to TRBJ1-3; D not certain. The CDR3 runs to 14 residues. Looked up from germline, CDR1 is MNHEY and CDR2 is SMNVEV (reference sequence). V was pared by 11 bases and J by 0 bases, with 14 bases between. CDR3 region: CAAKPYPSGNTIYF. CDR3 sequence (DNA): TGTGCCGCAAAGCCTTACCCCTCTGGAAACACCATATATTTT.

This clonotype was seen ten or more times. The chain carries TRBV12-3 or TRBV12-4 and TRBJ2-2; no clear D. The CDR3 is 16 residues long. V was cut by 3 bases and J by 4 bases, with 15 bases left in between. The CDR3 protein is CASSFRTPESTGELFF. In DNA, the CDR3 is TGTGCCAGCAGTTTTAGGACCCCTGAGAGCACCGGGGAGCTGTTTTTT.